The entry that follows covers one T cell receptor (beta chain) sequence. Its matching antigen is unknown. Every donor was a healthy Caucasian. The data are from a study of identical twins. Regarding the study as a whole: Cross-sectional statistical analysis was relied on for the conclusions, without the same donors being followed. Invariant T cells like MAIT and iNKT could partly confound the zero-insertion analyses.

The V gene's germline CDR1 is MDHEN and CDR2 SYDVKM. The J segment lost 7 bases and the V segment lost 6 bases, leaving 8 bases of the junction unmatched. The CDR3 loop spans 13 amino acids. One entry per CDR3 protein results from TCRdb running MiXCR on the 5' RACE reads. Of 240,000 or so distinct CDR3 sequences in the sample, roughly 7% were seen once. This sample was also put to use in a study of yellow fever vaccine responses in identical twins.

This TCR derives from a woman aged 18-30 years in good health. Sequencing input: memory (CD45RO+) T cells sorted from blood. V gene TRBV28 combines with J gene TRBJ1-2, with TRBD1 identical over 7 bases. CDR3 DNA: TGTGCCAGCAGCCCGGGACAGTTGGTTGGCTACACCTTC. This codes for CASSPGQLVGYTF.